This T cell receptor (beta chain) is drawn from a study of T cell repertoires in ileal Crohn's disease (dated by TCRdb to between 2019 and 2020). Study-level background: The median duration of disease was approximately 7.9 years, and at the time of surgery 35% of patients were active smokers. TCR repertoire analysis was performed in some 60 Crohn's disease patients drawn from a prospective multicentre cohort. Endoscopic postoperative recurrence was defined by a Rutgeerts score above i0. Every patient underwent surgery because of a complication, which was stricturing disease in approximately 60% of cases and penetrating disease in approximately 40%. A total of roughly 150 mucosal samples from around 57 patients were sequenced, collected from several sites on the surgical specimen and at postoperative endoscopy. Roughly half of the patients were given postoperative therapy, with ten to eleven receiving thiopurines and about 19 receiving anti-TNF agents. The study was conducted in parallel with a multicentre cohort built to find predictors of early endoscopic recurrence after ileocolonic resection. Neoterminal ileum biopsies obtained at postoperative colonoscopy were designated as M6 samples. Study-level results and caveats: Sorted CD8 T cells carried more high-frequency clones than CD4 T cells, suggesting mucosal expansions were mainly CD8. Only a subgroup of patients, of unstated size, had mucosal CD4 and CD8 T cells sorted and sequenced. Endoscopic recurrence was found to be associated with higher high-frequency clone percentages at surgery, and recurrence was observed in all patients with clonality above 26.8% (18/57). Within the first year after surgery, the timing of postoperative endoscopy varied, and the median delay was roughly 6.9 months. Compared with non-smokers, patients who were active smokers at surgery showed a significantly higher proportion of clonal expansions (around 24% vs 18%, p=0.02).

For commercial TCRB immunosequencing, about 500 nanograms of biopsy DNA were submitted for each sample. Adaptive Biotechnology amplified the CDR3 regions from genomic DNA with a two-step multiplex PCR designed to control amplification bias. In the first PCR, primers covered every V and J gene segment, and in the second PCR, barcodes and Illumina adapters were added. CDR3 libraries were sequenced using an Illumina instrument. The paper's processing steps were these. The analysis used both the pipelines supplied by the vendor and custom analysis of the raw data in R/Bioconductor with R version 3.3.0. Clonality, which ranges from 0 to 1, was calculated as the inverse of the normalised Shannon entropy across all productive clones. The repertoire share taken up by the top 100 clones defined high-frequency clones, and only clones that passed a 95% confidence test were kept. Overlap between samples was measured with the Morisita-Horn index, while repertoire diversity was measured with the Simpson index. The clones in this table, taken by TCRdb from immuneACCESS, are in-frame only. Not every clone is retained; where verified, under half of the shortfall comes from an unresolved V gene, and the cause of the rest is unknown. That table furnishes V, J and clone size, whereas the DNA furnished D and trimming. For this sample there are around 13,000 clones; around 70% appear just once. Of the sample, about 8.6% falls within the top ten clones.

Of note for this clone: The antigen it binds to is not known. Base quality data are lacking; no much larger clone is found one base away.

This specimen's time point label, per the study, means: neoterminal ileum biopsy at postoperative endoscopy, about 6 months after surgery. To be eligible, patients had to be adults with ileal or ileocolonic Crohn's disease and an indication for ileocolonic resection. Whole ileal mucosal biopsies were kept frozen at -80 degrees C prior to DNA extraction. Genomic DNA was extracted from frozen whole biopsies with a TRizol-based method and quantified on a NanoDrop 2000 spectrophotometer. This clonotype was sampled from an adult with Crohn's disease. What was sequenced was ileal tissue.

The CDR3 reads CASSKGRAFF. The bases are TGTGCCAGCAGCAAGGGGAGAGCTTTCTTT. This receptor chain uses TRBV21-1 and TRBJ1-1. TRBV21-1 is shown as a pseudogene. From the cysteine up to the phenylalanine, the CDR3 has a length of 10 residues. CDR3 DNA only is kept here, 30 bases in frame from base 1.